This passage covers 5 T cell receptor beta chains from one sample sequenced in a study of shared clonotypes between healthy human individuals (dated by TCRdb to about 2020). CD8 naive samples were obtained by positive selection for CCR7 among CD45RO-negative cells, yielding a CD45RA+CCR7+ population from which TemRA cells were excluded. The library relied on the immunoSEQ multiplex PCR assay. The table comes from immuneACCESS by way of TCRdb, which keeps in-frame sequences with V and J called. Part of the clones is missing from these tables; in studies checked, under half for an unresolved V gene and the rest for unknown reasons. This sample lists approximately 590,000 clones; roughly 96% were detected once. 0.09% to 0.13% of the sample is held by the ten biggest clonotypes. Material for sequencing was naive CD8+ T cells sorted from blood. Reading the label with the study, this specimen's cell subset or site is: CD45RA+CCR7+. These receptors all stem from a woman in her twenties or thirties in good health.

The chain is built from TRBV2 and TRBJ2-7; 11 nucleotides agree with TRBD1. This CDR3 has 14 amino acids. V lost 5 bases to trimming and J lost 5 bases; unmatched junction nucleotides: 5. Germline lookup yields CDR1 SNHLY and CDR2 FYNNEI. The CDR3 bases are TGTGCCAGCAGTATTGGACAGGGGGCACACGAGCAGTACTTC. It codes for CASSIGQGAHEQYF. The entire variable domain, with the rest obtained from reference TRBV2 and TRBJ2-7, is as follows: EPEVTQTPSHQVTQMGQEVILRCVPISNHLYFYWYRQILGQKVEFLVSFYNNEISEKSEIFDDQFSVERPDGSNFTLKIRSTKLEDSAMYFCASSIGQGAHEQYFGPGTRLTVT.

This chain joins TRBV28 and TRBJ2-2, with D possibly TRBD1 on 6 matching bases. Germline assignment: CDR1 MDHEN and CDR2 SYDVKM. V lost 10 bases and J 6 bases, leaving 18 bases between the germline ends. CDR3 length: 14 residues. The CDR3 DNA follows: TGTGCCACCTCTAAGGGGGACGACGCCGGGGAGCTGTTTTTT. Translated: CATSKGDDAGELFF.

The chain carries TRBV19 and TRBJ2-3; 9 positions agree with TRBD1. Germline values: CDR1 LNHDA, CDR2 SQIVND (reference sequence). Losses at the gene ends were 0 bases for V and 6 bases for J; bases not matched to a gene: 10. This CDR3 has 17 amino acids. In DNA, the CDR3 is TGTGCCAGTAGTATAGATGGTACCCGGGACAGGGTGGATACGCAGTATTTT. Translating gives CASSIDGTRDRVDTQYF.

The chain combines TRBV4-1 with TRBJ2-7; 9 bases map to TRBD1. CDR3 length: 16 residues. V was clipped by 2 bases and J by 3 bases; unmatched bases: 8. Germline V gene sequence: CDR1 MGHRA, CDR2 YSYEKL. The CDR3 loop is CASSQRTGTGNYEQYF. CDR3 nucleotides: TGCGCCAGCAGCCAACGGACCGGGACAGGGAACTACGAGCAGTACTTC.

The rearrangement joins TRBV25-1 to TRBJ2-1; no clear D gene. Trimming pared 6 bases from V and 6 bases from J, leaving 6 bases between. Germline lookup yields CDR1 MGHDK and CDR2 SYGVNS. CDR3 length: 11 residues. The CDR3 bases are TGTGCCAGCAGCATTGTCAATGAGCAGTTCTTC. The encoded protein is CASSIVNEQFF.